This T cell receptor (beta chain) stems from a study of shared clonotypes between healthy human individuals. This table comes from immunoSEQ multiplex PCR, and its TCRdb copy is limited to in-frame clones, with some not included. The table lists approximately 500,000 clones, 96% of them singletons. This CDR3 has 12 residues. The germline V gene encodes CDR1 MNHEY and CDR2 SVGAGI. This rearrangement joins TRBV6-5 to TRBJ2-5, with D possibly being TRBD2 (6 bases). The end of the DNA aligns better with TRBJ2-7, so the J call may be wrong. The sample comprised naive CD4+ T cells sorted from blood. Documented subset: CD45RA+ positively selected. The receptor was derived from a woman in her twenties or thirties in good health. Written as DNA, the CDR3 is TGTGCCAGCAGGGGGGGCTCCTACGAGCAGTACTTC. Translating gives CASRGGSYEQYF.